This section outlines one T cell receptor beta chain sequence together with its context. This entry is derived from a study of tumor-infiltrating lymphocytes in oesophageal squamous cell carcinoma. One entry per CDR3 protein, called by TCRdb with MiXCR from the PCR reads. This sample has 8,500 to 9,000 distinct CDR3 sequences, with about 70% found just once. The V gene lost 2 bases and the J gene lost 11 bases, with 9 bases spanning the gap. This CDR3 region has 11 residues. From germline, CDR1 is SGHTA and CDR2 FQGNSA. The TCR sequence derives from a female donor with esophageal squamous cell carcinoma. What was sequenced was esophageal tumor tissue. The chain employs TRBV7-2 and TRBJ2-5, with unresolved D. DNA of the CDR3: TGTGCCAGCAGCTTACGGCATGAGCAGTACTTC. It codes for CASSLRHEQYF.